The sequence of this T cell receptor (beta chain) was determined in a study of PD-L1 blockade in urothelial cancer. Turning to the study itself: As for prior chemotherapy regimens, patients had received 0 to 3.

Overall study findings and caveats: Pretreatment TCR clonality in blood under the median foretold superior survival.

Generated by immunoSEQ multiplex PCR, the TCRdb table keeps only in-frame clones and is missing some. The sample has tens of thousands of clones; 84% are singletons. Specified time point: pretreatment peripheral blood. Germline CDR1 is SGHVS and CDR2 is FNYEAQ. The V end was cut by 2 bases, the J end by 5 bases, with 12 bases between. CDR3 length: 14 amino acids. Concerning this clone: Its matching antigen is unknown.

The rearrangement links TRBV7-6 to TRBJ2-5; no clear D. The TCR originated in a woman in her 70s with urothelial cancer. The sample consisted of PBMCs, taken around atezolizumab (anti-PD-L1) treatment. CDR3 DNA: TGTGCCAGCAGCTTATCCTTAAGCTTGGAGACCCAGTACTTC. This codes for CASSLSLSLETQYF.